One TCR beta chain is described in this entry. The ends were cut back, 5 bases at V and 7 bases at J, with 14 bases in the middle. The CDR3 runs to 13 residues. Germline V gene data show CDR1 as SEHNR and CDR2 as FQNEAQ (reference sequence). The record originates from a study of control samples from healthy donors and cancer patients. This table comes from immunoSEQ multiplex PCR, and its TCRdb copy is limited to in-frame clones, with some not included. Among about 120,000 clones listed, around 89% were seen once. This TCR derives from a woman between 50 and 59 years old with colorectal cancer. The rearrangement links TRBV7-9 to TRBJ1-1; D gene uncertain. Sequenced material: PBMCs. This CDR3 reads CASSPQTKIEAFF. In nucleotides, the CDR3 is TGTGCCAGCAGCCCCCAGACCAAGATTGAAGCTTTCTTT.